The 5 T cell receptor beta chains listed next were all sequenced from one sample in a study of PD-1 blockade in classical Hodgkin lymphoma. Time point noted: cycle 4 day 1 (C4D1), after about 6 weeks of nivolumab. Autologous stem cell transplantation was followed by relapse in every patient, and brentuximab vedotin exposure varied. The CD4+ T cells used were purified from thawed PBMCs through magnetic negative selection. Clones were read by immunoSEQ multiplex PCR, and TCRdb kept only the in-frame ones, dropping some. The sample has around 30,000 clones; about 90% are singletons. Material: CD4+ T cells from blood, obtained before the fourth cycle of nivolumab. The receptors originated from a human donor with classical Hodgkin lymphoma.

This chain links TRBV18 with TRBJ1-4, with D perhaps matching TRBD1 (5 bases). The CDR3 covers 13 residues. V was shortened by 3 bases and J by 4 bases, with 6 bases between the two germline ends. CDR1 and CDR2 from the germline V gene are KGHSH and LQKENI. CDR3 region: CASSPTVNEKLFF. The CDR3 nucleotides read TGTGCCAGCTCACCGACAGTTAATGAAAAACTGTTTTTT.

The chain couples TRBV5-5 to TRBJ1-1; possibly TRBD1 for D (5 bases). This CDR3 is 15 amino acids long. V was trimmed by 2 bases and J by 1 base, leaving 12 bases between them. The germline V gene encodes CDR1 SGHKS and CDR2 YYEKEE (reference sequence). The CDR3 region has the DNA TGTGCCAGCAGCTTTGGGGCAGGGCCGAACACTGAAGCTTTCTTT. Residues: CASSFGAGPNTEAFF.

J is TRBJ1-5 and V is TRBV2; 8 bases match TRBD1. Germline values: CDR1 SNHLY, CDR2 FYNNEI. The V gene end was trimmed by 7 bases and the J gene end by 6 bases; junction bases not matched to a gene: 11. The CDR3 is 15 residues long. CDR3 amino acids: CASTSDRGGGQPQHF. The CDR3 DNA follows: TGTGCCAGCACCAGCGACAGGGGAGGAGGTCAGCCCCAGCATTTT. Based on the CDR3 plus reference TRBV2 and TRBJ1-5, the full variable domain is EPEVTQTPSHQVTQMGQEVILRCVPISNHLYFYWYRQILGQKVEFLVSFYNNEISEKSEIFDDQFSVERPDGSNFTLKIRSTKLEDSAMYFCASTSDRGGGQPQHFGDGTRLSIL.

The chain links TRBV5-4 to TRBJ2-7; TRBD2 is a possible D gene (5 bases). CDR1 is SGHNT and CDR2 is YYREEE in the germline V gene (reference sequence). Trimming shortened V by 3 bases and J by 2 bases, and 12 bases separated the two germline ends. The CDR3 is made up of 14 amino acids. CDR3 in amino acids: CASSSGFLPYEQYF. CDR3 bases: TGTGCCAGCAGCTCGGGATTCCTACCCTACGAGCAGTACTTC. The full variable domain, with the rest looked up from reference TRBV5-4 and TRBJ2-7, is ETGVTQSPTHLIKTRGQQVTLRCSSQSGHNTVSWYQQALGQGPQFIFQYYREEENGRGNFPPRFSGLQFPNYSSELNVNALELDDSALYLCASSSGFLPYEQYFGPGTRLTVT.

The chain combines TRBV28 with TRBJ2-5; the D gene is possibly TRBD2 (6 bases). The length of the CDR3 is 14 residues. V was shortened by 6 bases and J by 2 bases, with 13 bases between the two germline ends. Per germline, CDR1 MDHEN and CDR2 SYDVKM. DNA for the CDR3: TGTGCCAGCAGAGAGGGACTTTGGCAAGAGACCCAGTACTTC. Encoded protein: CASREGLWQETQYF.